Here is one TCR beta chain with its context. What it recognizes is unknown. Libraries were prepared by immunoSEQ multiplex PCR; TCRdb keeps only in-frame clonotypes and omits some of them. Of roughly 150,000 clones in the sample, approximately 90% are singletons; the top ten hold approximately 4.5%. This specimen comes from a study of T cell responses to AZD1222 COVID-19 vaccine. Broader study findings: There were repertoire samples only from the period after the peak T cell response.

V dropped 3 bases and J dropped 2 bases, with 11 bases sitting between them. Germline loops: CDR1 LNHDA, CDR2 SQIVND (reference sequence). The CDR3 extends over 15 amino acids. V usage is TRBV19 and J usage is TRBJ1-5, with D hard to call. The receptor was derived from an adult in good health. The sample here was peripheral blood, taken on day 0 of AZD1222 vaccination. The CDR3 DNA reads as TGTGCCAGTAGTATCTCGAAGTTAGGCAATCAGCCCCAGCATTTT. Its protein product is CASSISKLGNQPQHF. The whole variable domain, filled in from reference TRBV19 and TRBJ1-5, reads DGGITQSPKYLFRKEGQNVTLSCEQNLNHDAMYWYRQDPGQGLRLIYYSQIVNDFQKGDIAEGYSVSREKKESFPLTVTSAQKNPTAFYLCASSISKLGNQPQHFGDGTRLSIL.